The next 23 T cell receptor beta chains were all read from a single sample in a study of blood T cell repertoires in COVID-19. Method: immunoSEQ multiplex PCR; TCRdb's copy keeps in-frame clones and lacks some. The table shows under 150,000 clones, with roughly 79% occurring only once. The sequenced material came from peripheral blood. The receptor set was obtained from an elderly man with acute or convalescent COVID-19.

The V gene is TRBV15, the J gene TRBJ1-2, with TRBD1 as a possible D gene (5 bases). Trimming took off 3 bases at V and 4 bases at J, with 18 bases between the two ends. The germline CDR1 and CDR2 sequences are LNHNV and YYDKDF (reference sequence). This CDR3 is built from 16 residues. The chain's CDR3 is CATSSFRPGWSYGYTF. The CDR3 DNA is TGTGCCACCAGCAGTTTCCGGCCAGGGTGGTCCTATGGCTACACCTTC.

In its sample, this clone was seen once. This CDR3 reads CSVAGNSDQPQHF. CDR3 nucleotides: TGCAGCGTCGCAGGGAACTCGGATCAGCCCCAGCATTTT. This rearrangement joins TRBV29-1 to TRBJ1-5; the D gene is possibly TRBD1 (5 bases). CDR1 and CDR2 (germline): SQVTM, ANQGSEA. Trimming removed 6 bases from V and 5 bases from J, with 14 bases in between. This CDR3 contains 13 residues.

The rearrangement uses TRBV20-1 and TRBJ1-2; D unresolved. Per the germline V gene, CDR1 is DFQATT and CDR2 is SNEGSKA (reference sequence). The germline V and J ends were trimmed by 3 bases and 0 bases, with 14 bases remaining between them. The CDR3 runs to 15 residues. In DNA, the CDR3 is TGCAGTGCTAGTGTCTCTGCGATAGCTAACTATGGCTACACCTTC. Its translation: CSASVSAIANYGYTF.

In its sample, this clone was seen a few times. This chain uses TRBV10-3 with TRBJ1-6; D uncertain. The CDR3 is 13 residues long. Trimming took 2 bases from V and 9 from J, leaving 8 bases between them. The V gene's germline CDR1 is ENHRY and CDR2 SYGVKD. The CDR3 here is CAISEISVSPLHF. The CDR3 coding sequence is TGTGCCATCAGTGAGATCTCAGTTTCACCCCTCCACTTT.

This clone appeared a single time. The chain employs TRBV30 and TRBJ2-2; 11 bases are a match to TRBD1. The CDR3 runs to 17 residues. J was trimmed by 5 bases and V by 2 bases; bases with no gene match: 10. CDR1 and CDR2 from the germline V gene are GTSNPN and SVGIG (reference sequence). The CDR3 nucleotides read TGTGCCTGGAGTCCGTGGGGACAGGGGGTTTATACCGGGGAGCTGTTTTTT. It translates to CAWSPWGQGVYTGELFF.

DNA of the CDR3: TGTGCCAGCAGCTCACGGCCCGGCGGGGATCAGCCCCAGCATTTT. This translates into CASSSRPGGDQPQHF. The chain uses TRBV5-4 and TRBJ1-5, with D unclear. The length of the CDR3 is 15 residues. Germline lookup yields CDR1 SGHNT and CDR2 YYREEE (reference sequence). With 3 bases removed from V and 5 bases from J, the gap between germline ends came to 15 bases.

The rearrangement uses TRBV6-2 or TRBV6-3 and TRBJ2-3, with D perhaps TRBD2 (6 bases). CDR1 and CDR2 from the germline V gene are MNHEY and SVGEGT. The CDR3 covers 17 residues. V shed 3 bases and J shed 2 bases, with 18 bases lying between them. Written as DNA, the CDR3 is TGTGCCAGCAGTTATCCGAGCGGAGGGCGGCCCACAGATACGCAGTATTTT. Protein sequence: CASSYPSGGRPTDTQYF.

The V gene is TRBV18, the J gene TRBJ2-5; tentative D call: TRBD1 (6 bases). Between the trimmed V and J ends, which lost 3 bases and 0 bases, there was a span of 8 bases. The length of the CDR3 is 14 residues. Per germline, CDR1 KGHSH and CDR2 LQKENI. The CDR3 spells CASSPGQNQETQYF. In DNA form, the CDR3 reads TGTGCCAGCTCACCCGGACAGAACCAAGAGACCCAGTACTTC. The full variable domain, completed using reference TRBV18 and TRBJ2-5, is NAGVMQNPRHLVRRRGQEARLRCSPMKGHSHVYWYRQLPEEGLKFMVYLQKENIIDESGMPKERFSAEFPKEGPSILRIQQVVRGDSAAYFCASSPGQNQETQYFGPGTRLLVL.

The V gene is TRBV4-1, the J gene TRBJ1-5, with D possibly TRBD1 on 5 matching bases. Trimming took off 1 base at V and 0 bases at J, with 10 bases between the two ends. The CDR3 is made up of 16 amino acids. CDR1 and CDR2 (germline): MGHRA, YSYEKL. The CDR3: CASSQAGRGSNQPQHF. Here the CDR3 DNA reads TGCGCCAGCAGCCAAGCCGGGAGGGGTAGCAATCAGCCCCAGCATTTT.

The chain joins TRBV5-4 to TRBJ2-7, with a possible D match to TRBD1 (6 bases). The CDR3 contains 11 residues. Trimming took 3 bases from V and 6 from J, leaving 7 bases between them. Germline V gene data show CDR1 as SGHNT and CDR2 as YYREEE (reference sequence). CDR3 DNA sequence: TGTGCCAGCAGCTGGGGGCTCGAGCAGTACTTC. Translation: CASSWGLEQYF.

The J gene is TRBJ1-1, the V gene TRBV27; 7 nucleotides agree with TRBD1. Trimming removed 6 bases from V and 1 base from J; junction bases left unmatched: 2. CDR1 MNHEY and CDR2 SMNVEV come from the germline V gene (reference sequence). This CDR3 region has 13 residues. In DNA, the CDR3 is TGTGCCAGCAGGAGGACAGGGAACACTGAAGCTTTCTTT. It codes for CASRRTGNTEAFF.

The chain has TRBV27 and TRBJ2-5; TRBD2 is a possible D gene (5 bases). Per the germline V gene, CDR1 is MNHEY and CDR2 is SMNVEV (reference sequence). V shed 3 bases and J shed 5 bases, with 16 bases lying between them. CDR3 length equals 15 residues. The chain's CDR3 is CASSFRWGLAETQYF. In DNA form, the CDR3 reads TGTGCCAGCAGTTTCAGGTGGGGATTAGCGGAGACCCAGTACTTC.

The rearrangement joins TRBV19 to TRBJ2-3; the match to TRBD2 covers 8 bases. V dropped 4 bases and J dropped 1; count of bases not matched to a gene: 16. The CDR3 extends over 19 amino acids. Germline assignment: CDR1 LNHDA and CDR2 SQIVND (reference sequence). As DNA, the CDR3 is TGTGCCAGTAGTACCCGACCTATGGCGGGGGGTCGACGCACAGATACGCAGTATTTT. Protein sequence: CASSTRPMAGGRRTDTQYF.

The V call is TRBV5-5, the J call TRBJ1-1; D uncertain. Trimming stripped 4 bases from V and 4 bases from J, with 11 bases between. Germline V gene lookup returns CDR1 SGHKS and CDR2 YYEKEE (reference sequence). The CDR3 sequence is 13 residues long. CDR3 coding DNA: TGTGCCAGCAGCCTCACCCGAGGCACTGAAGCTTTCTTT. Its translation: CASSLTRGTEAFF.

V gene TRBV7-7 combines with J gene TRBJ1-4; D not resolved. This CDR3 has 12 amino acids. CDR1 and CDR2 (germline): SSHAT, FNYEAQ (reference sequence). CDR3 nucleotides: TGTGCTCCCAACTCGGTCCCGAAAAAACTGTTTTTT. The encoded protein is CAPNSVPKKLFF.

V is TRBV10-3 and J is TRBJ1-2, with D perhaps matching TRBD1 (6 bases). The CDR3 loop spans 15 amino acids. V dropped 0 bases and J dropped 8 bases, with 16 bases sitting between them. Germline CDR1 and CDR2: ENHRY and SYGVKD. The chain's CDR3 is CAISESTGGSRGYTF. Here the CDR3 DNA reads TGTGCCATCAGTGAGTCGACAGGAGGTTCGCGGGGCTACACCTTC.

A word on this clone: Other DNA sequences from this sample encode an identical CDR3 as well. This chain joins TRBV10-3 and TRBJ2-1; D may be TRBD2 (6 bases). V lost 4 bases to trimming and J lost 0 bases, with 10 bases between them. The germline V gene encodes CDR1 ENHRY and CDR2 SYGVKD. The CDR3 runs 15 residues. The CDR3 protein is CAISVGGSSYNEQFF. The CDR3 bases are TGTGCCATCAGTGTCGGAGGGAGCTCCTACAATGAGCAGTTCTTC.

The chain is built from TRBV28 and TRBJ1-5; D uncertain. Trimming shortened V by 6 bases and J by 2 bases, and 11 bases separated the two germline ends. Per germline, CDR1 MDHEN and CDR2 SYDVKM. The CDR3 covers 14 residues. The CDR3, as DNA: TGTGCCAGCAGCCCCCCGGGAGGCAATCAGCCCCAGCATTTT. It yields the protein CASSPPGGNQPQHF.

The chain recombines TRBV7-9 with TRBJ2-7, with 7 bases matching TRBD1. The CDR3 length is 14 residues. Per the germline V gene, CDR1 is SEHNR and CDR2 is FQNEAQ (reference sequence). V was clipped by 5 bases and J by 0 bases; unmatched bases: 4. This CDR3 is CASSAGGSSYEQYF. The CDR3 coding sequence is TGTGCCAGCAGCGCAGGGGGAAGCTCCTACGAGCAGTACTTC.

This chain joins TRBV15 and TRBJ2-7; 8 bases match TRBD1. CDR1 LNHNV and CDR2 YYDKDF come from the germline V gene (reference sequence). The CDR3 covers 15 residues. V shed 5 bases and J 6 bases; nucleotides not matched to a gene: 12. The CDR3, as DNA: TGTGCCACCAGCCCCCGGACAGGGCCCGGCACCGAGCAGTACTTC. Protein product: CATSPRTGPGTEQYF.

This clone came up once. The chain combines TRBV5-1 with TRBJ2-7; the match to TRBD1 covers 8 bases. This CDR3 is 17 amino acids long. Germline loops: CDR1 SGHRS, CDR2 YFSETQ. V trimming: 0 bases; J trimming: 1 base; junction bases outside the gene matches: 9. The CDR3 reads CASSLVSRGRWSYEQYF. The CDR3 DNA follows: TGCGCCAGCAGCTTGGTATCCAGGGGGCGATGGTCCTACGAGCAGTACTTC.

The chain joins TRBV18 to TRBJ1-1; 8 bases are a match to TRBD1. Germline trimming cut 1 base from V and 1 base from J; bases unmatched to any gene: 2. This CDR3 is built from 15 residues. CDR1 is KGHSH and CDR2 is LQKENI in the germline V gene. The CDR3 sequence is CASSPQQGANTEAFF. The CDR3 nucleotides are TGTGCCAGCTCACCACAGCAGGGGGCGAACACTGAAGCTTTCTTT.

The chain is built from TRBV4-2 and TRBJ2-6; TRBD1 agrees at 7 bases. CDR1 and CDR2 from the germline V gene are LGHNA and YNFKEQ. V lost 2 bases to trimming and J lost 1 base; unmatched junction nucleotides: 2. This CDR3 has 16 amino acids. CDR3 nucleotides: TGTGCCAGCAGCCAACCGACAGGGTCTGGGGCCAACGTCCTGACTTTC. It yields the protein CASSQPTGSGANVLTF.